This T cell receptor (beta chain) emerged from a study of shared clonotypes between healthy human individuals. The naive CD8 subset, CD45RO-negative cells positively selected for CCR7, excluded terminally differentiated effector memory CD45RA+ cells. Study results and caveats: Limitation of the genetic and exposure-history diversity represented came from the few donors.

Worth noting for this clone: The antigen is undetermined.

Researchers ran the assay at a deep level. Here immunoSEQ multiplex PCR was the method, and the copy in TCRdb shows in-frame clones only, minus some. Here the sample spans fewer than 1 million clones, roughly 96% being singletons. The receptor comes from a man under 40 in good health. Sequencing was done on a sample of naive CD8+ T cells sorted from blood.

This chain's CDR3 is CASSLRTGTTYEQYF. CDR3 in DNA: TGTGCCAGCAGTTTACGCACCGGGACGACCTACGAGCAGTACTTC. The chain recombines TRBV27 with TRBJ2-7; the D gene could be TRBD1 or TRBD2 (5 bases each). The CDR3 sequence is 15 residues long. V lost 2 bases, J lost 2 bases, and 13 bases lay in between. Germline assignment: CDR1 MNHEY and CDR2 SMNVEV (reference sequence).